Presented here are 9 T cell receptor beta chains from one specimen sequenced in a study of cytomegalovirus exposure and HLA in healthy donors. Primers included in the PCR were 60 Vbeta and 13 Jbeta primers. The assay was immunoSEQ multiplex PCR, and TCRdb's table has in-frame clones only and misses some. The repertoire has some 120,000 clones, roughly 80% of them found once; the top ten carry over 2.5%. Sequenced sample: PBMCs. The receptors shown here come from a male donor in good health and CMV-seronegative.

V usage is TRBV5-4 and J usage is TRBJ1-2; D unclear. The CDR3 runs 12 residues. V lost 4 bases and J 5 bases, leaving 9 bases between the germline ends. From germline, CDR1 is SGHNT and CDR2 YYREEE (reference sequence). The CDR3, as DNA: TGTGCCAGCAGCGTGGACTCGTATGGCTACACCTTC. Its protein is CASSVDSYGYTF.

The rearrangement links TRBV5-1 to TRBJ2-1, with D perhaps TRBD1 (5 bases). CDR3 length equals 13 residues. CDR1 and CDR2 from the germline V gene are SGHRS and YFSETQ. With 4 bases removed from V and 5 bases from J, the gap between germline ends came to 10 bases. CDR3 bases: TGCGCCAGCAGCGTTGGACAAAACAATGAGCAGTTCTTC. This encodes CASSVGQNNEQFF.

This CDR3 reads CAGGTGGNTIYF. The CDR3 nucleotides are TGTGCCGGAGGGACAGGTGGAAACACCATATATTTT. V and J are TRBV30 and TRBJ1-3; 8 bases match TRBD1. Germline lookup yields CDR1 GTSNPN and CDR2 SVGIG (reference sequence). The trim removed 8 bases at V and 3 bases at J, leaving 3 bases unmatched. CDR3 length: 12 residues.

The J gene is TRBJ2-1, the V gene TRBV7-6; D is perhaps TRBD2 (6 bases). The CDR3 totals 18 residues. The germline gives CDR1 SGHVS, CDR2 FNYEAQ. Trimming removed 2 bases from V and 0 bases from J, with 17 bases in between. The CDR3 loop is CASSLSLRGTSSYNEQFF. For the CDR3, the DNA is TGTGCCAGCAGCTTAAGCTTGCGGGGAACGAGCTCCTACAATGAGCAGTTCTTC.

V gene TRBV15 combines with J gene TRBJ2-5; the D gene is possibly TRBD2 (5 bases). The J call may be incorrect, as the DNA end agrees better with TRBJ2-7. Germline V gives CDR1 LNHNV, CDR2 YYDKDF (reference sequence). The CDR3 covers 15 residues. CDR3 bases: TGTGCCACCAGCAGAGAAATAGGACTGATCTACGAGCAGTACTTC. Its protein product is CATSREIGLIYEQYF.

This chain links TRBV10-3 with TRBJ1-1, with D perhaps TRBD1 (5 bases). The ends were cut back, 3 bases at V and 5 bases at J, with 13 bases in the middle. Germline lookup yields CDR1 ENHRY and CDR2 SYGVKD. The CDR3 totals 14 residues. In nucleotides, the CDR3 is TGTGCCATCAGTGAAACAGGTCTGGGGACTGAAGCTTTCTTT. This encodes CAISETGLGTEAFF.

J is TRBJ1-3 and V is TRBV7-9; 7 bases match TRBD1. The germline gives CDR1 SEHNR, CDR2 FQNEAQ (reference sequence). V shed 1 base, J shed 4 bases, and the junction held 10 bases outside the gene matches. The CDR3 contains 17 residues. The CDR3 sequence: CASSLGLYRQGGNTIYF. The CDR3 DNA follows: TGTGCCAGCAGCTTAGGTTTGTACCGACAGGGAGGAAACACCATATATTTT.

J is TRBJ2-7 and V is TRBV7-9; 9 positions match TRBD1. Germline V gene sequence: CDR1 SEHNR, CDR2 FQNEAQ (reference sequence). The CDR3 has 15 amino acids. The V segment lost 5 bases and the J segment 7 bases; nucleotides outside the gene matches: 12. The CDR3 region has the DNA TGTGCCAGCAGCAAACCGACAGGGGGGACTGGAGAGCAGTACTTC. Translated: CASSKPTGGTGEQYF.

The V call is TRBV5-4, the J call TRBJ2-1, with D possibly matching TRBD1 (5 bases). CDR3 length: 12 residues. CDR1 is SGHNT, CDR2 YYREEE, per germline (reference sequence). V was shortened by 4 bases and J by 6 bases, with 8 bases between the two germline ends. The CDR3 sequence is CASSIDSNEQFF. The CDR3 coding sequence is TGTGCCAGCAGCATAGACAGCAATGAGCAGTTCTTC.